The next 2 T cell receptor beta chains were all read from a single sample in a study of shared clonotypes between healthy human individuals. CD8 cells regarded as naive lacked CD45RO, were positively chosen for CCR7, and omitted terminally differentiated effector memory CD45RA+ cells. TCRdb's table, derived via immunoSEQ multiplex PCR, lists solely in-frame clones and lacks some. The sample contains around 2,000,000 clones, less than 95% of which appear only once. The sequencing sample was made of naive CD8+ T cells sorted from blood. The source is a man younger than 35 in good health.

The genes are TRBV19 and TRBJ1-1; 7 nucleotides align to TRBD1. V dropped 4 bases and J dropped 5; count of bases not matched to a gene: 16. This CDR3 has 17 amino acids. Per germline, CDR1 LNHDA and CDR2 SQIVND (reference sequence). The CDR3 region is CASSRATGVRGETEAFF. CDR3 in DNA: TGTGCCAGTAGTAGGGCTACAGGGGTCCGAGGAGAAACTGAAGCTTTCTTT.

For the CDR3, the DNA is TGTGCCAGCAGCTCAGCCAGGGAGAACACTGAAGCTTTCTTT. Translation: CASSSARENTEAFF. The J gene is TRBJ1-1, the V gene TRBV11-2, with TRBD1 as a possible D gene (5 bases). Deletions cut 4 bases from V and 1 base from J, with 10 bases between. This CDR3 has 14 residues. Germline CDR1 is SGHAT and CDR2 is FQNNGV.